This TCR beta chain was observed in a study of T cell responses to AZD1222 COVID-19 vaccine. Findings and limits, study-wide: Spike-specific TCR breadth and depth grew following two AZD1222 doses. Only a handful of AZD1222 recipients, more than five in all, had baseline seropositivity. Donors were chiefly white British, with a greater number of females, and clonal diversity was perhaps underestimated.

With regard to this clone: No antigen is known for it.

This CDR3 is 15 amino acids long. Germline values: CDR1 MNHEY, CDR2 SVGEGT. Unmatched junction bases numbered 9, after V lost 5 bases and J lost 7 bases. Profiling relied on immunoSEQ multiplex PCR, and the TCRdb table lists in-frame clones only, not all of them. The table records 130,000 to 150,000 clones, approximately 89% of them present only once. This chain connects TRBV6-2 or TRBV6-3 to TRBJ1-4, with 8 bases matching TRBD1. The starting material was peripheral blood, obtained on day 0 of AZD1222 vaccination. The clonotype originates from an adult in good health. CDR3 sequence reads: CASSETTGESEKLFF. CDR3 nucleotide sequence: TGTGCCAGCAGTGAGACGACAGGGGAGAGTGAAAAACTGTTTTTT.